Listed here are 15 T cell receptor beta chains from one sample, sequenced in a study of CD8+CD57+ T cells in acquired aplastic anemia. The study profiled TCR beta VDJ and CDR3 using genomic DNA as template. MiXCR was run by TCRdb on the reads, yielding one entry per CDR3 protein. The table records about 190,000 distinct CDR3 sequences, 40% to 50% of them present only once. CD8+CD57+ cell expansion had been shown by flow cytometry in patients chosen for sequencing. The source material was sorted CD4+, CD8+, or CD8+CD57+ T cells (not recorded which) from PBMCs. The receptors derive from a human donor with aplastic anemia.

This clonotype was found many times. This chain connects TRBV5-1 to TRBJ2-1, with 10 bases lining up with TRBD2. This CDR3 is built from 16 residues. Germline V gene sequence: CDR1 SGHRS, CDR2 YFSETQ. Germline trimming cut 6 bases from V and 0 bases from J; bases unmatched to any gene: 6. CDR3 in DNA: TGCGCCAGCAAACTAGCGGGACCGTACTCCTACAATGAGCAGTTCTTC. Translation gives CASKLAGPYSYNEQFF.

J is TRBJ2-5 and V is TRBV2; D is ambiguous. The CDR3 runs to 11 residues. Germline lookup yields CDR1 SNHLY and CDR2 FYNNEI. Trimming left V 8 bases short and J 5 bases short, with 9 bases between. The CDR3 reads CASDLVETQYF. DNA for the CDR3: TGTGCCAGCGACCTTGTGGAGACCCAGTACTTC.

This clonotype has only one observation. Written as DNA, the CDR3 is TGTGCCACCAGCAGAGGAGGGGTGAGCGATGGCTACACCTTC. This gives the protein CATSRGGVSDGYTF. The V gene is TRBV15, the J gene TRBJ1-2, with a tentative D call TRBD1 (5 bases). Trimming shortened V by 1 base and J by 6 bases, and 12 bases separated the two germline ends. This CDR3 is built from 14 residues. Germline values: CDR1 LNHNV, CDR2 YYDKDF (reference sequence). The full variable domain, completed using reference TRBV15 and TRBJ1-2, is DAMVIQNPRYQVTQFGKPVTLSCSQTLNHNVMYWYQQKSSQAPKLLFHYYDKDFNNEADTPDNFQSRRPNTSFCFLDIRSPGLGDTAMYLCATSRGGVSDGYTFGSGTRLTVV.

This chain joins TRBV10-3 and TRBJ2-3, with a weak D call TRBD1 (6 bases). The CDR3 consists of 15 residues. Trimming removed 4 bases from V and 2 bases from J, with 13 bases in between. Germline V gene data show CDR1 as ENHRY and CDR2 as SYGVKD. The DNA of the CDR3 is TGTGCCATCAGTGTTCAAGGACAGCCCACAGATACGCAGTATTTT. Translated: CAISVQGQPTDTQYF.

This clonotype occurred a few times. This CDR3 reads CASSISGNTEAFF. In DNA form, the CDR3 reads TGTGCCAGTAGTATTTCAGGGAACACTGAAGCTTTCTTT. This chain links TRBV19 with TRBJ1-1; D unresolved. Germline V gives CDR1 LNHDA, CDR2 SQIVND (reference sequence). The CDR3 runs 13 residues. V was clipped by 3 bases and J by 1 base, with 6 bases between them.

This rearrangement joins TRBV12-3 or TRBV12-4 to TRBJ2-7, with no clear D. V shed 1 base and J shed 0 bases, with 7 bases lying between them. The CDR3 has 14 amino acids. The CDR3 is CASSLDAVSYEQYF. The CDR3 DNA sequence: TGTGCCAGCAGTTTAGATGCGGTCTCCTACGAGCAGTACTTC.

This clonotype was observed a few times. The V and J genes are TRBV6-2 or TRBV6-3 and TRBJ2-1, with D maybe TRBD2 (5 bases). CDR1 and CDR2 from the germline V gene are MNHEY and SVGEGT. The V end was cut by 8 bases, the J end by 6 bases, with 17 bases between. CDR3 size: 14 residues. The CDR3 sequence: CASGPIEGINEQFF. The CDR3 region has the DNA TGTGCCAGCGGTCCTATCGAGGGAATCAATGAGCAGTTCTTC.

The chain employs TRBV10-3 and TRBJ1-2, with 10 bases that match TRBD1. The CDR3 is made up of 16 amino acids. The V gene's germline CDR1 is ENHRY and CDR2 SYGVKD. Trimming at V came to 0 bases and at J to 6 bases, leaving 7 bases not matched to a gene. Here the CDR3 DNA reads TGTGCCATCAGTGAGTCGATGACTGGGACAGGGGATGGCTACACCTTC. It encodes CAISESMTGTGDGYTF.

The genes are TRBV7-9 and TRBJ1-1; D unresolved. This CDR3 is 12 amino acids long. With 1 base removed from V and 11 bases from J, the gap between germline ends came to 11 bases. The germline gives CDR1 SEHNR, CDR2 FQNEAQ (reference sequence). DNA of the CDR3: TGTGCCAGCAGCTTAGTGGCTATGGTCGCTTTCTTT. This gives the protein CASSLVAMVAFF.

This clonotype was seen only a few times. V is TRBV11-2 and J is TRBJ2-5; 10 bases match TRBD2. With V trimmed by 2 bases and J by 2 bases, 14 bases remained unmatched. The germline gives CDR1 SGHAT, CDR2 FQNNGV. This CDR3 region has 19 residues. In DNA, the CDR3 is TGTGCCAGCAGCTTAACTTCTAGCGGGAGCCCCGTCCGTCAAGAGACCCAGTACTTC. This encodes CASSLTSSGSPVRQETQYF.

This sequence joins TRBV10-3 and TRBJ2-1; 8 bases match TRBD2. V was clipped by 0 bases and J by 5 bases; unmatched bases: 6. Per germline, CDR1 ENHRY and CDR2 SYGVKD. The CDR3 is 16 amino acids. The CDR3 nucleotides are TGTGCCATCAGTGAGTCGTGGACTAGCCGCGACAATGAGCAGTTCTTC. Its translation: CAISESWTSRDNEQFF.

This clonotype was seen more than once but under ten times. The rearrangement joins TRBV6-1 to TRBJ2-1; no clear D. The V gene's germline CDR1 is MNHNS and CDR2 SASEGT. Trimming shortened V by 6 bases and J by 8 bases, and 8 bases separated the two germline ends. CDR3 length equals 11 residues. This chain's CDR3 is CASRFIDEQFF. CDR3 in DNA: TGTGCCAGCAGATTTATCGATGAGCAGTTCTTC.

J is TRBJ2-3 and V is TRBV24-1; 13 nucleotides match TRBD2. The junction had 4 bases not matched to a gene; V was cut back by 9 bases and J by 5 bases. This CDR3 is 14 amino acids long. CDR1 is KGHDR and CDR2 is SFDVKD in the germline V gene. CDR3 nucleotide sequence: TGTGCCACCGGACTAGCGGGAGCGGGAGATACGCAGTATTTT. Translated: CATGLAGAGDTQYF.

In its sample, this clonotype was seen many times. The chain carries TRBV20-1 and TRBJ2-5; tentatively, D is TRBD1 or TRBD2 (5 bases each). Germline V CDR1 and CDR2: DFQATT, SNEGSKA (reference sequence). Trimming left V 3 bases short and J 4 bases short, with 15 bases between. This CDR3 has 14 amino acids. The CDR3 loop is CSASGGAGGETQYF. CDR3 DNA: TGCAGTGCTAGTGGTGGGGCGGGTGGAGAGACCCAGTACTTC.

CDR3 sequence reads: CSARIRDLTNYGYTF. CDR3 sequence (DNA): TGCAGTGCTAGGATCCGGGACTTGACGAACTATGGCTACACCTTC. The rearrangement uses TRBV20-1 and TRBJ1-2; D is perhaps TRBD1 (5 bases). Germline V gives CDR1 DFQATT, CDR2 SNEGSKA (reference sequence). Deletions cut 3 bases from V and 2 bases from J, with 16 bases between. This CDR3 contains 15 residues.